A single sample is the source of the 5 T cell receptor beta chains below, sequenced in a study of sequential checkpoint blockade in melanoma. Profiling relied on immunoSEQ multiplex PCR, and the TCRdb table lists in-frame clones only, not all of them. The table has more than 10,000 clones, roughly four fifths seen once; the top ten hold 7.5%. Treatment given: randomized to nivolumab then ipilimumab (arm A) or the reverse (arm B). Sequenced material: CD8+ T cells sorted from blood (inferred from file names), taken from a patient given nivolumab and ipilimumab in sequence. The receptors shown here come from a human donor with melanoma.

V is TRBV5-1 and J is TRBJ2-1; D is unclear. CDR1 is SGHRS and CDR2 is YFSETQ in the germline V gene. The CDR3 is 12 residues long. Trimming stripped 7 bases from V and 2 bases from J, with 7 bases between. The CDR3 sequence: CASFGTYNEQFF. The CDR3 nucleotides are TGCGCCAGCTTTGGCACCTACAATGAGCAGTTCTTC.

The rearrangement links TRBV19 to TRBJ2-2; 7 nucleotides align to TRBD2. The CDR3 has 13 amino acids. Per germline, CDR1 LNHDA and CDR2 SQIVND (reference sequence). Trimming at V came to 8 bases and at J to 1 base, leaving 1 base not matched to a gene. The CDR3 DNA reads TGTGCCAGTCCTAGCGGGAACACCGGGGAGCTGTTTTTT. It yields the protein CASPSGNTGELFF. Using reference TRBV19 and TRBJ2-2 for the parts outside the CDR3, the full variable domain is DGGITQSPKYLFRKEGQNVTLSCEQNLNHDAMYWYRQDPGQGLRLIYYSQIVNDFQKGDIAEGYSVSREKKESFPLTVTSAQKNPTAFYLCASPSGNTGELFFGEGSRLTVL.

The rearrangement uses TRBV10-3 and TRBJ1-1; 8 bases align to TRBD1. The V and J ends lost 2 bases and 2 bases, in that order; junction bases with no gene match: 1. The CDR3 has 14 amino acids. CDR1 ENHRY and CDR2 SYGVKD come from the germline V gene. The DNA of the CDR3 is TGTGCCATCAGTGAGGCAGGGGGCAACACTGAAGCTTTCTTT. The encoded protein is CAISEAGGNTEAFF.

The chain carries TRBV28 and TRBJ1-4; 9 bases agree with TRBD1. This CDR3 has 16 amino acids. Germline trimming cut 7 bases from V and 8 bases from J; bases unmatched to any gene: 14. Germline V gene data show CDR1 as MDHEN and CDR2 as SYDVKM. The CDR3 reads CASNTLWDREEEKLFF. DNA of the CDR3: TGTGCCAGCAACACTTTATGGGACAGGGAGGAGGAAAAACTGTTTTTT.

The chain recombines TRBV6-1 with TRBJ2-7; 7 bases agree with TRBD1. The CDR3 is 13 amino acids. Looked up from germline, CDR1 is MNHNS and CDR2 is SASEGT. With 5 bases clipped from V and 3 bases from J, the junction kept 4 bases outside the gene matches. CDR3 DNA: TGTGCCAGCAGTTTGACAGGGTACTACGAGCAGTACTTC. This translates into CASSLTGYYEQYF.